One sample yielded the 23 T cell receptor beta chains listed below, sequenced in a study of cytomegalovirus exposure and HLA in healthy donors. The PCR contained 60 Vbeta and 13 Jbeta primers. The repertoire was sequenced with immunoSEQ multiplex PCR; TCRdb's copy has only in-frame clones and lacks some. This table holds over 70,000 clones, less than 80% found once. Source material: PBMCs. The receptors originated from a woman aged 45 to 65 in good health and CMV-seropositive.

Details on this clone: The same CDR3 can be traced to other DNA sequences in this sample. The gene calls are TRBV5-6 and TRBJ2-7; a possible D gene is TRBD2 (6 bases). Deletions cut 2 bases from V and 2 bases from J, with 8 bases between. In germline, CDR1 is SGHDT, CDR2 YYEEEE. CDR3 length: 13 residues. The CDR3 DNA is TGTGCCAGCAGCTTATGGGGGGCCTACGAGCAGTACTTC. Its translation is CASSLWGAYEQYF.

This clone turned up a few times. The CDR3 loop is CATYGTSGASLEQYF. The CDR3 nucleotides are TGTGCCACCTACGGGACTAGCGGGGCCTCCCTCGAGCAGTACTTC. The chain is built from TRBV28 and TRBJ2-7, with TRBD2 matching over 13 bases. Germline-derived CDR1 and CDR2 are MDHEN and SYDVKM. V trimming: 10 bases; J trimming: 6 bases; junction bases outside the gene matches: 12. This CDR3 is built from 15 residues. Full variable domain (rest looked up from reference TRBV28 and TRBJ2-7): DVKVTQSSRYLVKRTGEKVFLECVQDMDHENMFWYRQDPGLGLRLIYFSYDVKMKEKGDIPEGYSVSREKKERFSLILESASTNQTSMYLCATYGTSGASLEQYFGPGTRLTVT.

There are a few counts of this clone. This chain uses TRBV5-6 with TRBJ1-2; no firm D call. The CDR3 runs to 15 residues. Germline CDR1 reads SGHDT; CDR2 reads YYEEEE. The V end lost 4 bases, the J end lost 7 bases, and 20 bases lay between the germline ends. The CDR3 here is CASSPSPSAEVGYTF. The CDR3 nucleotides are TGTGCCAGCAGCCCGTCCCCCTCCGCCGAGGTTGGCTACACCTTC.

CDR3: CASSPIRETNYGYTF. As DNA, the CDR3 is TGTGCCAGCAGCCCCATCCGAGAAACCAACTATGGCTACACCTTC. The genes are TRBV14 and TRBJ1-2; no clear D. From germline, CDR1 is SGHDN and CDR2 FVKESK. The CDR3 runs 15 residues. With 4 bases removed from V and 2 bases from J, the gap between germline ends came to 14 bases.

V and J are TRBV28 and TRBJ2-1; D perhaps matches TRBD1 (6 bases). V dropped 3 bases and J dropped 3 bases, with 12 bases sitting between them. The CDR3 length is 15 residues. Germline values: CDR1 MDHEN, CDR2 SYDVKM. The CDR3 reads CASSFAPGVYNEQFF. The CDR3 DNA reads TGTGCCAGCAGTTTCGCCCCAGGGGTCTACAATGAGCAGTTCTTC.

The CDR3 DNA sequence: TGCAGCGTTGAGGGGGAGACAGGGGCAAGGGAGACCCAGTACTTC. Its protein is CSVEGETGARETQYF. The rearrangement uses TRBV29-1 and TRBJ2-5; TRBD1 matches at 8 bases. V was clipped by 3 bases and J by 5 bases; unmatched bases: 11. The CDR3 covers 15 residues. Germline lookup yields CDR1 SQVTM and CDR2 ANQGSEA.

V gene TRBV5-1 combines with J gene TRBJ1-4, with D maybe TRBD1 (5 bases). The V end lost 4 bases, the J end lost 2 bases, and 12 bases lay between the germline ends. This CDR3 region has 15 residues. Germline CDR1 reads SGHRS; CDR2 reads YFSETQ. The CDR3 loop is CASSMAGSTNEKLFF. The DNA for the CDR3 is TGCGCCAGCAGCATGGCAGGGTCTACTAATGAAAAACTGTTTTTT.

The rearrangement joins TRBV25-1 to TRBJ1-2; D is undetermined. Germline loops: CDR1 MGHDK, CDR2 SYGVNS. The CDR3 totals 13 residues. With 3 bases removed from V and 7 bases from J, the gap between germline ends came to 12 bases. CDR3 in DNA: TGTGCCAGCAGTGAGCAGGAGGAGAGTGGCTACACCTTC. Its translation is CASSEQEESGYTF.

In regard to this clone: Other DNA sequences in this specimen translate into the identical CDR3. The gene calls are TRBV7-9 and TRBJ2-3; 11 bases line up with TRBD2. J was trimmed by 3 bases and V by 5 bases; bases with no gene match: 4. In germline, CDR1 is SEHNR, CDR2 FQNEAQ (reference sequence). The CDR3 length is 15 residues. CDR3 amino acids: CASSLTSGGTDTQYF. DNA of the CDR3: TGTGCCAGCAGCCTAACTAGCGGGGGAACAGATACGCAGTATTTT.

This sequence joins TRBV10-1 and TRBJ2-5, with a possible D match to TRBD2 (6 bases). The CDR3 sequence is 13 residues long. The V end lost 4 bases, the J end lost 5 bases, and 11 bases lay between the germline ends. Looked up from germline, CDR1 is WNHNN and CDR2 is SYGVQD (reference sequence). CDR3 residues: CASSAGGRETQYF. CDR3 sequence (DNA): TGCGCCAGCAGTGCTGGAGGGCGGGAGACCCAGTACTTC.

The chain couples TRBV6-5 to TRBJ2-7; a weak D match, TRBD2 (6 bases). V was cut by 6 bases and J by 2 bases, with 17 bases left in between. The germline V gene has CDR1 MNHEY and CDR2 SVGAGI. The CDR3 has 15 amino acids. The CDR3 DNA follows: TGTGCCAGCAGGCGGGGCCAAAGCAACCCCTACGAGCAGTACTTC. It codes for CASRRGQSNPYEQYF.

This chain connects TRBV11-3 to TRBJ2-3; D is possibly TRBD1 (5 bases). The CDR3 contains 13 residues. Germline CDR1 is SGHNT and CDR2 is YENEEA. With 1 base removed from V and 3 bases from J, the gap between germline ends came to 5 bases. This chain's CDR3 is CASSLGQTDTQYF. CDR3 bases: TGTGCCAGCAGCTTAGGACAGACAGATACGCAGTATTTT.

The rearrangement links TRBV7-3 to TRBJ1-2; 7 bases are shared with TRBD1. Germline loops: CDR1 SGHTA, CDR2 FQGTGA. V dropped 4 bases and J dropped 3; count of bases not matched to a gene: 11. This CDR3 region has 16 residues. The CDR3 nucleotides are TGTGCCAGCAGCTCCCATCACAGGGGACTGGACTATGGCTACACCTTC. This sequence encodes CASSSHHRGLDYGYTF.

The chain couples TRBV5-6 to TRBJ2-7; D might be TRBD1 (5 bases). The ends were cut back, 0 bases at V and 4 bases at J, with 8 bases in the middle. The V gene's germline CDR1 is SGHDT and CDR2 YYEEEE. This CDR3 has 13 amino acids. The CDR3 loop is CASSLGGPYEQYF. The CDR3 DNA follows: TGTGCCAGCAGCTTGGGGGGCCCTTACGAGCAGTACTTC.

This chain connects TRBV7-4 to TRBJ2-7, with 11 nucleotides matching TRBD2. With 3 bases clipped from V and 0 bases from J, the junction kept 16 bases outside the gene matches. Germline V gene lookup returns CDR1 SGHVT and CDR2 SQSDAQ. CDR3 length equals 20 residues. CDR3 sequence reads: CASSFSCRLAGGHRSYEQYF. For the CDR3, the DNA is TGTGCCAGCAGCTTTTCTTGTCGGCTAGCGGGGGGACACCGCTCCTACGAGCAGTACTTC.

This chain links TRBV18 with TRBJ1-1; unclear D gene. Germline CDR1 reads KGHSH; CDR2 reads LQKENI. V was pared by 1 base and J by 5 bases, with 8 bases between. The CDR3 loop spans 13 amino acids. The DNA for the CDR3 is TGTGCCAGCTCACCACTCCAACGGACTGAAGCTTTCTTT. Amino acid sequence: CASSPLQRTEAFF.

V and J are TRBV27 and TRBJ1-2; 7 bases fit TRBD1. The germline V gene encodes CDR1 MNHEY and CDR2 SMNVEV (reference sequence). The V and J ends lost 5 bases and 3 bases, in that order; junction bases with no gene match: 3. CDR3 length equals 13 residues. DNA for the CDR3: TGTGCCAGCAGTGAACAGGGGTACTATGGCTACACCTTC. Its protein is CASSEQGYYGYTF.

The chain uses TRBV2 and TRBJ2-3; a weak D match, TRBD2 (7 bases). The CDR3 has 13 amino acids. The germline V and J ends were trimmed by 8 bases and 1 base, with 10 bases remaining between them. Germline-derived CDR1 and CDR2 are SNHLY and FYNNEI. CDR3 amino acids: CASGGGRTDTQYF. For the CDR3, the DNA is TGTGCCAGCGGGGGGGGGCGCACAGATACGCAGTATTTT. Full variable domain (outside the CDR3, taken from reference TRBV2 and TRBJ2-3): EPEVTQTPSHQVTQMGQEVILRCVPISNHLYFYWYRQILGQKVEFLVSFYNNEISEKSEIFDDQFSVERPDGSNFTLKIRSTKLEDSAMYFCASGGGRTDTQYFGPGTRLTVL.

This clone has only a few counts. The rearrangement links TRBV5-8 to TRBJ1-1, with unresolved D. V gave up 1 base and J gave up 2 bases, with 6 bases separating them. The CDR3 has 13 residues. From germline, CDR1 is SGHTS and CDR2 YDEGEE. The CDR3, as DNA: TGTGCCAGCAGCTTGTCCTATAACACTGAAGCTTTCTTT. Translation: CASSLSYNTEAFF. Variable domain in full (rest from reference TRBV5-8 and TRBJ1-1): EAGVTQSPTHLIKTRGQQATLRCSPISGHTSVYWYQQALGLGLQFLLWYDEGEERNRGNFPPRFSGRQFPNYSSELNVNALELEDSALYLCASSLSYNTEAFFGQGTRLTVV.

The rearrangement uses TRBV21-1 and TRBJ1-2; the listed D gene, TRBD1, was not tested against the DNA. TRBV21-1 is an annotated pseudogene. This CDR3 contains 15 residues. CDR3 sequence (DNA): TGTGCCAGCAGCCCGGGGACAGGAGATAACTATGGCTACACCTTC. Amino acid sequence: CASSPGTGDNYGYTF.

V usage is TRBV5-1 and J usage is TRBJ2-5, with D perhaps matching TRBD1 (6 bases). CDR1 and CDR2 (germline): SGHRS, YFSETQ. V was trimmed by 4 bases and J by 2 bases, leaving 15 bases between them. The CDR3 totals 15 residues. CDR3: CASSDVTGSQETQYF. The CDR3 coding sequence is TGCGCCAGCAGCGACGTGACAGGTTCACAAGAGACCCAGTACTTC.

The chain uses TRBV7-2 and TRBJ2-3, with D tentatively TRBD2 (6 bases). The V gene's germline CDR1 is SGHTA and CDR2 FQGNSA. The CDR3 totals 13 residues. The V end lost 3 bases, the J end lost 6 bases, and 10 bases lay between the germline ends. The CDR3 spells CASSFSGADTQYF. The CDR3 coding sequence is TGTGCCAGCAGCTTTTCGGGAGCGGATACGCAGTATTTT.

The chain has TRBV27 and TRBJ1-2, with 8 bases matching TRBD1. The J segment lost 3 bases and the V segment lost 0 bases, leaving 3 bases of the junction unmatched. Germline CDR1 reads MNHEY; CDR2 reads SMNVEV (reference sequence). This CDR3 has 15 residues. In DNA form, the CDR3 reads TGTGCCAGCAGTTTATCGAGGACAGGGCACTATGGCTACACCTTC. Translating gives CASSLSRTGHYGYTF.